Following are 14 T cell receptor beta chains from one sample sequenced in a study of T-cell memory formation after mild COVID-19 (dated by TCRdb to the early 2020s). Preparation of the library involved 5' RACE. For sequencing, an Illumina NovaSeq 6000 was employed. TCRdb took the public reads, trimmed them with fastp at Q25, ran MiXCR for clone calling and kept in-frame beta chains. For every CDR3 protein sequence, its rows merge into one entry that carries the most common genes and DNA. The sample table holds around 250,000 distinct CDR3 sequences, of which around 15% were seen once. The ten largest clones take up 23% of the sample. Source material: PBMCs or a T cell subset sorted from them (not recorded which). The receptors shown here come from a man aged 18 to 30 who had mild COVID-19 (a few samples of this study predate the infection). The sample titles of this study are shuffled in the database, so cell type and time point are left out; the donor was told from shared clones.

The chain employs TRBV12-3 or TRBV12-4 and TRBJ2-6; D gene unclear. The CDR3 sequence is 16 residues long. V was clipped by 7 bases and J by 3 bases, with 16 bases between them. The CDR3 DNA follows: TGTGCCAGCACTCCGACGTCGTGGTTTGGGGCCAACGTCCTGACTTTC. Its protein product is CASTPTSWFGANVLTF.

This clonotype was counted at least ten times. V usage is TRBV7-9 and J usage is TRBJ2-1; D could derive from TRBD1 or TRBD2 (5 bases each). CDR3 length: 14 residues. The ends were cut back, 6 bases at V and 0 bases at J, with 9 bases in the middle. Germline assignment: CDR1 SEHNR and CDR2 FQNEAQ (reference sequence). Written as DNA, the CDR3 is TGTGCCAGCAGTCGGGACGACTCCTACAATGAGCAGTTCTTC. Its protein is CASSRDDSYNEQFF.

The CDR3 loop is CAISGSTGELFF. CDR3 nucleotides: TGTGCCATCAGTGGATCGACCGGGGAGCTGTTTTTT. This sequence joins TRBV10-3 and TRBJ2-2; D call uncertain. V lost 4 bases, J lost 5 bases, and 5 bases lay in between. CDR1 and CDR2 from the germline V gene are ENHRY and SYGVKD. The CDR3 sequence is 12 residues long.

This clonotype came up a few times. V usage is TRBV2 and J usage is TRBJ1-3; D unclear. This CDR3 has 14 residues. Germline lookup yields CDR1 SNHLY and CDR2 FYNNEI. V shed 6 bases and J shed 1 base, with 10 bases lying between them. The CDR3 region is CASRVMPSGNTIYF. The CDR3 DNA follows: TGTGCCAGCAGGGTGATGCCTTCTGGAAACACCATATATTTT.

The CDR3 sequence is CASSPRQGNQETQYF. CDR3 sequence (DNA): TGTGCCAGCAGTCCCCGACAGGGAAACCAAGAGACCCAGTACTTC. The V call is TRBV3-1, the J call TRBJ2-5; 7 bases match TRBD1. The CDR3 spans 15 residues. The germline V gene encodes CDR1 LGHDT and CDR2 YNNKEL (reference sequence). V gave up 6 bases and J gave up 0 bases; unmatched junction bases: 7.

The chain couples TRBV28 to TRBJ1-5, with 7 bases aligning to TRBD1. The V and J ends lost 11 bases and 4 bases, in that order; junction bases with no gene match: 11. Germline-derived CDR1 and CDR2 are MDHEN and SYDVKM. This CDR3 is built from 14 residues. In nucleotides, the CDR3 is TGTGCCTCCCAATGGGACAGCCCTAATCAGCCCCAGCATTTT. It translates to CASQWDSPNQPQHF.

The sample holds a few counts of this clonotype. V usage is TRBV12-3 or TRBV12-4 and J usage is TRBJ2-3; D is unclear. The CDR3 runs to 10 residues. V gave up 4 bases and J gave up 6 bases, with 2 bases separating them. CDR3 bases: TGTGCCAGCAGTTGGGATACGCAGTATTTT. This translates into CASSWDTQYF.

The rearrangement uses TRBV27 and TRBJ2-7; 10 positions agree with TRBD1. J lost 7 bases, V lost 5 bases, and 8 bases had no gene match. The CDR3 is made up of 14 amino acids. Germline V gene lookup returns CDR1 MNHEY and CDR2 SMNVEV (reference sequence). The CDR3 nucleotides are TGTGCCAGCAGTCCCCGACAGGGGGCGGGTGAGCAGTACGTC. Protein: CASSPRQGAGEQYV.

CDR3 bases: TGCGCCAGCAGCCAACAACCGACAGTAGCCACAGATACGCAGTATTTT. Its protein is CASSQQPTVATDTQYF. J is TRBJ2-3 and V is TRBV5-1; possibly TRBD1 for D (5 bases). Germline loops: CDR1 SGHRS, CDR2 YFSETQ. The CDR3 totals 16 residues. Trimming removed 4 bases from V and 2 bases from J, with 17 bases in between.

This clonotype was observed a few times. The chain carries TRBV11-2 and TRBJ2-7; D gene unclear. Germline CDR1 SGHAT, CDR2 FQNNGV. CDR3 length: 14 residues. The germline V and J ends were trimmed by 5 bases and 0 bases, with 11 bases remaining between them. The CDR3 is CASSPRTHSYEQYF. In nucleotides, the CDR3 is TGTGCCAGCAGCCCTCGGACGCACTCCTACGAGCAGTACTTC.

There are many counts of this clonotype. The CDR3 sequence is CSVEDGRGGTGELFF. CDR3 DNA sequence: TGCAGCGTTGAAGACGGACGGGGGGGGACCGGGGAGCTGTTTTTT. This chain joins TRBV29-1 and TRBJ2-2; 8 nucleotides align to TRBD2. V lost 0 bases and J lost 5; bases outside the gene matches: 5. The CDR3 loop spans 15 amino acids. Per the germline V gene, CDR1 is SQVTM and CDR2 is ANQGSEA.

V gene TRBV30 combines with J gene TRBJ2-7; 7 nucleotides agree with TRBD2. The J segment lost 7 bases and the V segment lost 2 bases, leaving 11 bases of the junction unmatched. Germline V lookup: CDR1 GTSNPN, CDR2 SVGIG (reference sequence). CDR3 size: 14 residues. CDR3 amino acids: CAWSPLERGLEQYF. The CDR3 nucleotides read TGTGCCTGGAGTCCGCTGGAGCGGGGCTTAGAGCAGTACTTC. Looking up the rest from reference TRBV30 and TRBJ2-7 gives the full variable domain: SQTIHQWPATLVQPVGSPLSLECTVEGTSNPNLYWYRQAAGRGLQLLFYSVGIGQISSEVPQNLSASRPQDRQFILSSKKLLLSDSGFYLCAWSPLERGLEQYFGPGTRLTVT.

This clonotype came up a few times. The chain employs TRBV3-1 and TRBJ1-1; D gene uncertain. The CDR3 is 12 amino acids. Germline V gene sequence: CDR1 LGHDT, CDR2 YNNKEL (reference sequence). Trimming took 1 base from V and 6 from J, leaving 6 bases between them. DNA for the CDR3: TGTGCCAGCAGCCAAGTAAACGCTGAAGCTTTCTTT. Its protein product is CASSQVNAEAFF.

This clonotype was observed a handful of times. The genes are TRBV4-1 and TRBJ1-6; TRBD1 agrees at 8 bases. V was clipped by 4 bases and J by 6 bases; unmatched bases: 8. The CDR3 is made up of 16 amino acids. CDR1 is MGHRA and CDR2 is YSYEKL in the germline V gene. The CDR3 spells CASSLEGGQVNSPLHF. In nucleotides, the CDR3 is TGCGCCAGCAGCCTTGAGGGGGGACAGGTTAATTCACCCCTCCACTTT.